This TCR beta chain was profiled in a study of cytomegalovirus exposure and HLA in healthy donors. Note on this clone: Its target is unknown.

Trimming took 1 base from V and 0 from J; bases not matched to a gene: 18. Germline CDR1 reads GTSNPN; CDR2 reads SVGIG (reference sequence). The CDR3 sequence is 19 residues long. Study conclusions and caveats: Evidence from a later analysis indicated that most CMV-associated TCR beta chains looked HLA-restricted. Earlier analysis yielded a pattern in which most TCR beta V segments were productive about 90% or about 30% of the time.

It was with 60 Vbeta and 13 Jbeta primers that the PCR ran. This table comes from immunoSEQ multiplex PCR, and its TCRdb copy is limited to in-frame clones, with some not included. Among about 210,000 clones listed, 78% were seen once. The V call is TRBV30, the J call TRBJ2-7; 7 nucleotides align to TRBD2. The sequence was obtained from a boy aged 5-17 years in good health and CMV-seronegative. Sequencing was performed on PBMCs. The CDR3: CAWSGPTTQAGRGSYEQYF. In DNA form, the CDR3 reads TGTGCCTGGAGTGGCCCTACTACACAAGCGGGACGAGGCTCCTACGAGCAGTACTTC.